This TCR beta chain was captured in a study of blood T cell repertoires in COVID-19 (TCRdb year 2020). For context, the study as a whole: The collaborator samples originated in the United States, Italy and Spain and spanned the acute and convalescent phases of COVID-19. A freely available public database, intended as a resource for researchers studying the immune response to SARS-CoV-2, is where the repertoires were released. A de-identified subject ID, COVID-19 status, age in years and sex were almost always included in the sample metadata. The prospective study material was composed of cDNA or gDNA derived from T cells, B-cell-depleted T cells, or PBMCs. Subjects who had been exposed to COVID-19, were actively infected with it, or had recovered from it provided the deeply sampled blood TCRbeta repertoires that made up the dataset. Where available, HLA class I and class II types were taken from metadata supplied by the sample provider and were not determined by assay-based typing. The samples were drawn from the first 160 participants of the ongoing ImmuneRACE study and from roughly 1,300 subjects provided by 6 global collaborators. Here is what the overall study found, with its caveats: The quantity of clinical and demographic metadata differed by source and by participant and was supplied without curation.

TCRbeta CDR3 regions were amplified from genomic DNA using the immunoSEQ Assay, a bias-controlled multiplex PCR. As for how the authors treated the data: The number of nucleated cells in each sample was estimated from the amplification of reference gene primers within the assay. To quantify the absolute abundance of each unique TCRbeta CDR3 rearrangement, sequence reads were collapsed and filtered. For each sample, productive Simpson clonality was calculated by taking the square root of Simpson's diversity index across productive rearrangements. Entries here come from immuneACCESS through TCRdb and include only in-frame sequences with V and J called. Some clones fail to appear in such tables; in the studies checked, an unresolved V gene covers under half of the shortfall, and the cause of the remainder is unknown. Clone size and V and J calls were adopted from that table, with D and trimming inferred from the DNA. Here the sample has more than 120,000 clones; around nine tenths occur a single time. The ten largest make up around 8.3% of the sample.

V is cut by 0 bases and J by 3 bases, and the space between the germline ends is 8 bases. Spanning cysteine to phenylalanine, the CDR3 consists of 15 amino acids. Just CDR3 DNA is preserved here, 45 bases in frame from base 1. Based on the germline V gene, the CDR1 and CDR2 sequences are LGHNA and YSLEER. Each collaborating institution followed its own protocols to collect whole blood in K2EDTA tubes. Collaborator samples were shipped for TCRbeta analysis as frozen whole blood, isolated PBMCs, or DNA extracted from either sample type. A note on this clone: Its antigen is still unknown. It has no much larger one-base neighbor in the sample; base qualities were not kept.

Material: peripheral blood. The source is a woman in her 50s with active or convalescent COVID-19. In this chain, TRBV4-3 is recombined with TRBJ1-4; no D segment can be confidently identified. CDR3 loop: CASSQDGGPNEKLFF. The DNA sequence is as follows: TGCGCCAGCAGCCAAGACGGAGGGCCTAATGAAAAACTGTTTTTT.